A single sample is the source of the 20 T cell receptor beta chains below, sequenced in a study of T cell repertoires in cytomegalovirus infection (dated by TCRdb to the late 2010s). Sequencer: Illumina HiSeq 1500. TCRdb took the public reads, trimmed them with fastp at Q25, ran MiXCR for clone calling and kept in-frame beta chains. Each entry is one CDR3 protein sequence, shown with its most common DNA and genes. This sample holds 570,000 or so distinct CDR3 sequences; about 39% were observed only once. 48% of the sample comes from the top ten. Per the publication, the treatment or condition label means: in vitro stimulation with specific CMV peptide epitopes to enrich CMV-specific T cells. Antigens for these TCRs are unknown. Here the sequenced sample was cultured PBMCs, taken from culture after CMV antigen stimulation. The receptor source for this set is a human donor in good health (CMV status not recorded). Some clones in this sample may be carry-over from other donors' samples.

The chain combines TRBV6-1 with TRBJ1-3, with a weak D call TRBD1 (5 bases). The ends were cut back, 6 bases at V and 0 bases at J, with 12 bases in the middle. Germline CDR1 reads MNHNS; CDR2 reads SASEGT. CDR3 length: 15 residues. In nucleotides, the CDR3 is TGTGCCAGCAGGGCAGCGGGACCCTCTGGAAACACCATATATTTT. Protein sequence: CASRAAGPSGNTIYF.

This rearrangement joins TRBV27 to TRBJ2-2; the D gene is possibly TRBD2 (6 bases). CDR3 size: 15 residues. Trimming removed 0 bases at V and 3 bases at J, with 8 bases between. Germline V lookup: CDR1 MNHEY, CDR2 SMNVEV (reference sequence). The CDR3 nucleotides read TGTGCCAGCAGTTTATCGGGACTTCACACCGGGGAGCTGTTTTTT. Amino acid sequence: CASSLSGLHTGELFF.

This clonotype was counted a few times. The rearrangement links TRBV11-2 to TRBJ2-1; D not resolved. Per the germline V gene, CDR1 is SGHAT and CDR2 is FQNNGV. The V gene lost 0 bases and the J gene lost 5 bases, with 11 bases spanning the gap. This CDR3 has 15 residues. CDR3 residues: CASSLDSPSHNEQFF. The CDR3 DNA reads as TGTGCCAGCAGCTTAGATTCGCCTAGTCACAATGAGCAGTTCTTC.

The rearrangement joins TRBV10-3 to TRBJ2-7, with D unresolved. The CDR3 loop spans 13 amino acids. The ends were cut back, 6 bases at V and 3 bases at J, with 12 bases in the middle. The germline V gene has CDR1 ENHRY and CDR2 SYGVKD. CDR3 DNA sequence: TGTGCCATCAGCCTTGGACGGAGCTACGAGCAGTACTTC. This sequence encodes CAISLGRSYEQYF.

This clonotype was observed a handful of times. The chain joins TRBV20-1 to TRBJ2-5; weak D call: TRBD2 (6 bases). Germline V gene sequence: CDR1 DFQATT, CDR2 SNEGSKA (reference sequence). Trimming removed 6 bases at V and 4 bases at J, with 18 bases between. There are 14 residues in the CDR3. Here the CDR3 reads CSAIRDSVGETQYF. Written as DNA, the CDR3 is TGCAGTGCCATCAGGGACTCTGTGGGAGAGACCCAGTACTTC.

The rearrangement links TRBV6-6 to TRBJ1-5; D may be TRBD1 (6 bases). CDR3 length: 16 amino acids. The V end lost 0 bases, the J end lost 0 bases, and 9 bases lay between the germline ends. Germline CDR1 reads MNHNY; CDR2 reads SVGAGI (reference sequence). The CDR3 DNA is TGTGCCAGCAGTTACTCCCCAGGGGATAGCAATCAGCCCCAGCATTTT. Its translation: CASSYSPGDSNQPQHF.

The chain links TRBV4-1 to TRBJ1-4, with 8 bases fitting TRBD1. J was trimmed by 7 bases and V by 0 bases; bases with no gene match: 7. Germline loops: CDR1 MGHRA, CDR2 YSYEKL. There are 16 residues in the CDR3. CDR3 DNA sequence: TGCGCCAGCAGCCAAGATCCGACAGGGGTAGCTGAAAAACTGTTTTTT. Protein sequence: CASSQDPTGVAEKLFF.

There are a few counts of this clonotype. This rearrangement joins TRBV7-2 to TRBJ2-5; 7 positions match TRBD2. The CDR3 runs to 13 residues. V lost 2 bases to trimming and J lost 5 bases; unmatched junction nucleotides: 2. Germline V gene sequence: CDR1 SGHTA, CDR2 FQGNSA. The CDR3 sequence is CASSLFSGETQYF. The CDR3 DNA sequence: TGTGCCAGCAGCTTATTTAGCGGGGAGACCCAGTACTTC.

The chain has TRBV12-3 or TRBV12-4 and TRBJ1-6, with D uncertain. CDR3 length: 14 amino acids. V was pared by 6 bases and J by 6 bases, with 12 bases between. The CDR3 spells CASSFDGFNSPLHF. In nucleotides, the CDR3 is TGTGCCAGCAGCTTCGACGGTTTTAATTCACCCCTCCACTTT.

The sample holds a few counts of this clonotype. The rearrangement links TRBV6-2 or TRBV6-3 to TRBJ2-7; 7 bases match TRBD1. V gave up 7 bases and J gave up 7 bases; unmatched junction bases: 19. Germline V gives CDR1 MNHEY, CDR2 SVGEGT. CDR3 length: 16 residues. The CDR3 protein is CASTPGGIQGQEEQYF. Written as DNA, the CDR3 is TGTGCCAGCACCCCAGGGGGAATCCAGGGGCAGGAGGAGCAGTACTTC.

As for this clonotype: Germline is not matched at one junction end, which may reflect a read error. This chain links TRBV10-2 with TRBJ2-7; 11 bases match TRBD2. The germline V gene has CDR1 WSHSY and CDR2 SAAADI. CDR3 size: 14 residues. CDR3 coding DNA: TGTGCCAGCAGTGGGACTAGCGGATCCTACGAGCAGTACTTC. This encodes CASSGTSGSYEQYF.

V usage is TRBV6-1 and J usage is TRBJ1-1, with 9 bases that match TRBD1. Germline V gene lookup returns CDR1 MNHNS and CDR2 SASEGT. The CDR3 is 16 amino acids. V lost 4 bases and J lost 5; bases outside the gene matches: 11. The CDR3 DNA follows: TGTGCCAGCAGTGGGGGTAGAAACAGGGGGCGAACTGAAGCTTTCTTT. Translated: CASSGGRNRGRTEAFF.

The CDR3 DNA reads TGTGCCAGCAGTGCGCAAGATACGCAGTATTTT. Its protein product is CASSAQDTQYF. This sequence joins TRBV2 and TRBJ2-3; unclear D gene. The germline V gene has CDR1 SNHLY and CDR2 FYNNEI. The ends were cut back, 4 bases at V and 5 bases at J, with 4 bases in the middle. The CDR3 is made up of 11 amino acids.

V is TRBV19 and J is TRBJ2-1; 8 positions agree with TRBD2. V lost 10 bases to trimming and J lost 6 bases; unmatched junction nucleotides: 11. Germline V gene lookup returns CDR1 LNHDA and CDR2 SQIVND (reference sequence). CDR3 length: 14 amino acids. The CDR3 coding sequence is TGTGCCACGAACAATCGAGCGGGAGCCAATGAGCAGTTCTTC. Protein sequence: CATNNRAGANEQFF.

This chain uses TRBV7-6 with TRBJ2-3; D perhaps matches TRBD2 (6 bases). There are 14 residues in the CDR3. CDR1 is SGHVS and CDR2 is FNYEAQ in the germline V gene. V was trimmed by 5 bases and J by 5 bases, leaving 14 bases between them. CDR3 in amino acids: CASSGGTLGDTQYF. CDR3 in DNA: TGTGCCAGCAGCGGCGGGACCCTCGGAGATACGCAGTATTTT.

This chain connects TRBV5-4 to TRBJ2-3; 11 nucleotides align to TRBD2. V dropped 4 bases and J dropped 3; count of bases not matched to a gene: 7. The germline V gene encodes CDR1 SGHNT and CDR2 YYREEE (reference sequence). The CDR3 is made up of 16 amino acids. The CDR3 DNA reads TGTGCCAGCAGCGCCCGACTAGCGGGAAAGACAGATACGCAGTATTTT. This codes for CASSARLAGKTDTQYF.

For this clonotype: Mismatch with germline at one junction end may stem from a read error. The rearrangement links TRBV18 to TRBJ1-1; D unresolved. CDR1 and CDR2 (germline): KGHSH, LQKENI. CDR3 length equals 14 residues. The CDR3 region is CASSPPSGNSEAFF. DNA for the CDR3: TGTGCCAGCTCACCACCGTCCGGGAACTCTGAAGCTTTCTTT.

The chain carries TRBV19 and TRBJ2-5; D remains unclear. CDR3 length: 13 amino acids. Trimming left V 5 bases short and J 5 bases short, with 12 bases between. CDR1 and CDR2 from the germline V gene are LNHDA and SQIVND (reference sequence). The CDR3 reads CASSSSVRETQYF. In DNA form, the CDR3 reads TGTGCCAGTAGTTCCTCTGTCCGGGAGACCCAGTACTTC.

V gene TRBV12-3 or TRBV12-4 combines with J gene TRBJ2-5; tentative D call: TRBD2 (5 bases). The CDR3 loop spans 12 amino acids. V was clipped by 6 bases and J by 10 bases, with 15 bases between them. The DNA for the CDR3 is TGTGCCAGCAGCTCGACCCGAGGGTACCAGTACTTC. Translation: CASSSTRGYQYF.

The J gene is TRBJ2-5, the V gene TRBV5-4, with 7 positions matching TRBD1. Germline-derived CDR1 and CDR2 are SGHNT and YYREEE (reference sequence). Trimming took 3 bases from V and 2 from J; bases not matched to a gene: 7. The CDR3 sequence is 15 residues long. The CDR3: CASSSGRDSQETQYF. The CDR3 bases are TGTGCCAGCAGCTCCGGACGGGACAGTCAAGAGACCCAGTACTTC.